A single sample is the source of the 11 T cell receptor beta chains below, sequenced in a study of cytomegalovirus exposure and HLA in healthy donors. PCR was performed using 60 Vbeta and 13 Jbeta primers. The table came from immunoSEQ multiplex PCR; TCRdb's copy has only in-frame clones and leaves some out. The sample lists roughly 130,000 clones; 80% were seen once. The sequenced sample consisted of PBMCs. These receptors were obtained from a man aged 35-49 years in good health and CMV-seronegative.

This chain links TRBV14 with TRBJ2-7; 8 bases are shared with TRBD1. Germline V gene sequence: CDR1 SGHDN, CDR2 FVKESK. The CDR3 totals 15 residues. With 4 bases clipped from V and 3 bases from J, the junction kept 8 bases outside the gene matches. The CDR3 loop is CASSPRGRNLYEQYF. Here the CDR3 DNA reads TGTGCCAGCAGCCCCAGGGGGCGCAATCTCTACGAGCAGTACTTC.

The chain has TRBV30 and TRBJ2-3; TRBD2 matches at 9 bases. J lost 2 bases, V lost 2 bases, and 5 bases had no gene match. Per the germline V gene, CDR1 is GTSNPN and CDR2 is SVGIG (reference sequence). The CDR3 is made up of 15 amino acids. The CDR3 region is CAWSRLADDTDTQYF. In nucleotides, the CDR3 is TGTGCCTGGAGTAGACTAGCGGACGACACAGATACGCAGTATTTT.

This clone was seen only once. This chain uses TRBV19 with TRBJ1-1, with 7 bases lining up with TRBD1. The V gene end was trimmed by 5 bases and the J gene end by 2 bases; junction bases not matched to a gene: 5. Germline V lookup: CDR1 LNHDA, CDR2 SQIVND (reference sequence). CDR3 size: 14 residues. DNA for the CDR3: TGTGCCAGTAGTTCCGAGGGGGCAAACACTGAAGCTTTCTTT. This sequence encodes CASSSEGANTEAFF.

This clone was observed a single time. The V call is TRBV5-1, the J call TRBJ2-5; the D is unclear. The better agreement between TRBJ2-7 and the DNA end casts doubt on the J call. This CDR3 has 14 residues. Germline V gene lookup returns CDR1 SGHRS and CDR2 YFSETQ. CDR3 nucleotides: TGCGCCAGCAGCTTGGAACAGAACTCCTACGAGCAGTACTTC. Translation: CASSLEQNSYEQYF.

This chain connects TRBV7-8 to TRBJ2-5; D is unresolved. V was cut by 4 bases and J by 5 bases, with 5 bases left in between. This CDR3 is built from 11 residues. Germline loops: CDR1 SGHVS, CDR2 FQNEAQ. CDR3 loop: CASSSLETQYF. The CDR3 nucleotides are TGTGCCAGCAGCTCTCTGGAGACCCAGTACTTC.

The chain joins TRBV10-3 to TRBJ1-2; D not resolved. V lost 0 bases to trimming and J lost 4 bases, with 3 bases between them. Per the germline V gene, CDR1 is ENHRY and CDR2 is SYGVKD. The CDR3 sequence is 12 residues long. CDR3 DNA sequence: TGTGCCATCAGTGAGTCCGGCTATGGCTACACCTTC. Its protein product is CAISESGYGYTF.

The chain recombines TRBV6-6 with TRBJ2-5; 8 bases match TRBD1. CDR1 MNHNY and CDR2 SVGAGI come from the germline V gene (reference sequence). With V trimmed by 6 bases and J by 3 bases, 6 bases remained unmatched. CDR3 length: 14 residues. This CDR3 is CASRAPTGEETQYF. For the CDR3, the DNA is TGTGCCAGCAGAGCACCGACAGGGGAAGAGACCCAGTACTTC.

The V and J genes are TRBV28 and TRBJ2-5; D is possibly TRBD1 (6 bases). The CDR3 totals 14 residues. V gave up 7 bases and J gave up 7 bases, with 19 bases separating them. Per the germline V gene, CDR1 is MDHEN and CDR2 is SYDVKM. CDR3 nucleotide sequence: TGTGCCAGCACCGAGGGGCGCAAAGGGGGGACCCAGTACTTC. Encoded protein: CASTEGRKGGTQYF.

This rearrangement joins TRBV29-1 to TRBJ2-3; D ambiguous. Trimming cost V 3 bases and J 0 bases, with 7 bases left between them. Germline V gene data show CDR1 as SQVTM and CDR2 as ANQGSEA. CDR3 length equals 13 residues. As DNA, the CDR3 is TGCAGCGTTGACGCGAGTAGCACAGATACGCAGTATTTT. Its translation: CSVDASSTDTQYF.

This clone came up a few times. The chain employs TRBV6-1 and TRBJ2-5, with TRBD1 identical over 8 bases. Germline CDR1 and CDR2: MNHNS and SASEGT. CDR3 length equals 13 residues. V lost 6 bases to trimming and J lost 4 bases; unmatched junction nucleotides: 4. The CDR3: CASRNTGGETQYF. In DNA form, the CDR3 reads TGTGCCAGCAGGAACACAGGGGGAGAGACCCAGTACTTC.

The chain carries TRBV7-9 and TRBJ1-3, with 9 bases matching TRBD1. This CDR3 comprises 17 residues. The germline gives CDR1 SEHNR, CDR2 FQNEAQ (reference sequence). The V gene end was trimmed by 4 bases and the J gene end by 7 bases; junction bases not matched to a gene: 14. This CDR3 is CASSSIPQGTGRNTIYF. The CDR3 DNA reads TGTGCCAGCAGCTCAATCCCGCAAGGGACAGGGAGGAACACCATATATTTT.